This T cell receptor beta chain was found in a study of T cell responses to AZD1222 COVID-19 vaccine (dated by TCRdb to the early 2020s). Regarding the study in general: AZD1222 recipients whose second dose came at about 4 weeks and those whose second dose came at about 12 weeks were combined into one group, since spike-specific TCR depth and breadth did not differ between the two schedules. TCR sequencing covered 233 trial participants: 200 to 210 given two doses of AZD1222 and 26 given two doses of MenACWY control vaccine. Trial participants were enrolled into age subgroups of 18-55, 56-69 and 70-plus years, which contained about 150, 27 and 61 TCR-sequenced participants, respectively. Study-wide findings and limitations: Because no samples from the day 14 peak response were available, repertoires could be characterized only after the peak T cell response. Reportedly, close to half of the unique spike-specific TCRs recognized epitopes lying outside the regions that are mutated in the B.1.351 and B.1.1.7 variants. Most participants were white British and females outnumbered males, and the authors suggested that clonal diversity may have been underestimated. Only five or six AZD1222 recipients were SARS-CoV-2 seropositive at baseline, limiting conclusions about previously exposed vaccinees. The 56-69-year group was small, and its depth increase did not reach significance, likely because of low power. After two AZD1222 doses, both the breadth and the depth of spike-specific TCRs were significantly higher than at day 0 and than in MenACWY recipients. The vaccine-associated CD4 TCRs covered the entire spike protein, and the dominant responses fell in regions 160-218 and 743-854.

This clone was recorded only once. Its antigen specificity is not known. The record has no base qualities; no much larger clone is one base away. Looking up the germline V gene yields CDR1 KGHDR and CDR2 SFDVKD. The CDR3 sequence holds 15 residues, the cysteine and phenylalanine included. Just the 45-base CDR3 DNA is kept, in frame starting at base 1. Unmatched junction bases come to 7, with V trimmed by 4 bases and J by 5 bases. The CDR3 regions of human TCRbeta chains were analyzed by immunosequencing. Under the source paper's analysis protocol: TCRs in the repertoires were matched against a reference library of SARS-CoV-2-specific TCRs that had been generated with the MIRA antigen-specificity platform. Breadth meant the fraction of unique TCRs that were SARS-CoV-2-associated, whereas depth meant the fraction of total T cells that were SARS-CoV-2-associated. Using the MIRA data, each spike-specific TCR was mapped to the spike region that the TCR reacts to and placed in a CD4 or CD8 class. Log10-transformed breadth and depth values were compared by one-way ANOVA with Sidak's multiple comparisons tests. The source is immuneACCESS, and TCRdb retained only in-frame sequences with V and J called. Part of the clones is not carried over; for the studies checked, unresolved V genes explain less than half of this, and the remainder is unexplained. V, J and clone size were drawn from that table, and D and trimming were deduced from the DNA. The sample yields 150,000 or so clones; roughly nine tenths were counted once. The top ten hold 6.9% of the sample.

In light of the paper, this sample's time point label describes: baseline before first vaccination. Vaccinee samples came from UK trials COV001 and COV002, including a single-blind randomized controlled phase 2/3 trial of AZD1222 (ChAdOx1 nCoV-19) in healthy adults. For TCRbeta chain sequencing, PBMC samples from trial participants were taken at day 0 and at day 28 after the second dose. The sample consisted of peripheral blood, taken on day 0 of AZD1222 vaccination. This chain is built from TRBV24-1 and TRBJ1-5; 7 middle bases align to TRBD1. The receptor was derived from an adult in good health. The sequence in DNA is TGTGCCACCAGTGACCCCGGACAGGTCGATCAGCCCCAGCATTTT. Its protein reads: CATSDPGQVDQPQHF.